The clone carrying this T cell receptor beta chain was counted many times. The antigen is not known. The hyperthyroidism patients had all been newly diagnosed, and their disease duration was under 2 months. Their ages ranged from 18 to 65 years. Exclusion criteria comprised uncontrolled infection, other autoimmune disease, pregnancy or lactation. Fresh 10 ml peripheral blood yielded PBMCs. Amplified TCR beta CDR3 regions came from RNA transcripts. The HTBI set primed first-round TCR CDR3 RT-PCR. TCRdb redid the calling of the multiplex PCR reads with MiXCR, one entry per CDR3 protein. The data contain under 250,000 distinct CDR3 sequences, 17% of them singletons. V lost 5 bases and J lost 1, with 12 bases in between. The CDR3 totals 14 residues. This sample was included in a study of T cells in Graves' hyperthyroidism and ophthalmopathy. Study outcomes and limitations: Classification by a 13 V-J model distinguished ophthalmopathy from stable hyperthyroidism.

The chain is built from TRBV12-3 or TRBV12-4 and TRBJ2-7; the D is unclear. This receptor was taken from a woman in her fifties or sixties with Graves' hyperthyroidism. Sample: blood. CDR3 sequence reads: CASSPQKGSYEQYF. DNA for the CDR3: TGTGCCAGCAGTCCACAGAAAGGATCCTACGAGCAGTACTTC.